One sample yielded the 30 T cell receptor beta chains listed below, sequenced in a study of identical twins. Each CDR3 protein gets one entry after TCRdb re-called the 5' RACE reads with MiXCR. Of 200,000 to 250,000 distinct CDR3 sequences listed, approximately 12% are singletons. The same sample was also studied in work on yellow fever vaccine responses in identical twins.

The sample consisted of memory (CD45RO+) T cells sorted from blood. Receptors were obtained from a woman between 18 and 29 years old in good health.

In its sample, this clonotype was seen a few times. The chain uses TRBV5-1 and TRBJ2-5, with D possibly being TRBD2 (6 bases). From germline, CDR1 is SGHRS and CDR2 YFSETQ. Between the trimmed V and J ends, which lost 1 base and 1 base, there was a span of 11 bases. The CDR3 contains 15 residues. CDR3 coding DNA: TGCGCCAGCAGCTTGAGGGGTAGCGGCCAAGAGACCCAGTACTTC. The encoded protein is CASSLRGSGQETQYF.

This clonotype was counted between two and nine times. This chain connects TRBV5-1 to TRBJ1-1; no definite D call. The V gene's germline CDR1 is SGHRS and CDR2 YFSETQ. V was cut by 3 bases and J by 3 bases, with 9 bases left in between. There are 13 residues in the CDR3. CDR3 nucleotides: TGCGCCAGCAGCTCATGGGGAGACACTGAAGCTTTCTTT. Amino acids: CASSSWGDTEAFF.

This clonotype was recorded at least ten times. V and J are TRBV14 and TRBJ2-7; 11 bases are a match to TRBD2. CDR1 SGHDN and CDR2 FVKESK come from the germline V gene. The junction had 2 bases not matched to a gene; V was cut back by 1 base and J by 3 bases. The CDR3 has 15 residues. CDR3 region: CASSQGLAGFYEQYF. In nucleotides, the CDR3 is TGTGCCAGCAGCCAAGGACTAGCGGGATTCTACGAGCAGTACTTC.

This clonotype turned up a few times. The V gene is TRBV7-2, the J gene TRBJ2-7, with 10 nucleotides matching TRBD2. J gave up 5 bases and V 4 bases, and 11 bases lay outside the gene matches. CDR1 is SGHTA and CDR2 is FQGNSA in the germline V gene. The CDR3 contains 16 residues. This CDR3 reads CASSSMRLAGEDEQYF. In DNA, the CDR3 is TGTGCCAGCAGCTCGATGAGGCTAGCGGGAGAGGACGAGCAGTACTTC.

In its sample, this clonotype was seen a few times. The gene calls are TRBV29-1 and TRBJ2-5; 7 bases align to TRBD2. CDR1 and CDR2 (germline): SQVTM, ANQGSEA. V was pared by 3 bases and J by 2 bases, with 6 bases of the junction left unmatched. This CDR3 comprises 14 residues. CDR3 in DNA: TGCAGCGTTGATGGGGGAGGGCAGCAAGAGACCCAGTACTTC. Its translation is CSVDGGGQQETQYF.

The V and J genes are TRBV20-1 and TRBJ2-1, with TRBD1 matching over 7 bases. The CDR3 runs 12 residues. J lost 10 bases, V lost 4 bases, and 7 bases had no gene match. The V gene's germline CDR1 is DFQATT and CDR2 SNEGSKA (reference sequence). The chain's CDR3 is CSATGDSEEQFF. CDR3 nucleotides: TGCAGTGCTACTGGGGACAGTGAGGAGCAGTTCTTC.

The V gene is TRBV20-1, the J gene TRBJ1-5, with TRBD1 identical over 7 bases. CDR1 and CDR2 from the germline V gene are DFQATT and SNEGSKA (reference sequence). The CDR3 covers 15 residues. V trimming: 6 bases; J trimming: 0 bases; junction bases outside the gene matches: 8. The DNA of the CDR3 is TGCAGTGCATTCACAGGGGTCCATAGCAATCAGCCCCAGCATTTT. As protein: CSAFTGVHSNQPQHF.

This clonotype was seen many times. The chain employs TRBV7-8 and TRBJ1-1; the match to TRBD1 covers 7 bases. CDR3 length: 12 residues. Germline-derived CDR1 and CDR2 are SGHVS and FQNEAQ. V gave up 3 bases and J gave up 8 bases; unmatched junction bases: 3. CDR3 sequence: CASSFRQGEAFF. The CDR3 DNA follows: TGTGCCAGCAGCTTTCGACAGGGAGAAGCTTTCTTT.

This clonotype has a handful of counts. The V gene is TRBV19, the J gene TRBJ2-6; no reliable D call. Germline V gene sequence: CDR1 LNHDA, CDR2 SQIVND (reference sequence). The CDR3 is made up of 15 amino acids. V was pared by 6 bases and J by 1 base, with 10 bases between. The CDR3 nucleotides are TGTGCCAGTAGCGTTACACCATCTGGGGCCAACGTCCTGACTTTC. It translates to CASSVTPSGANVLTF. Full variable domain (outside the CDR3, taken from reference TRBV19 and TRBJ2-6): DGGITQSPKYLFRKEGQNVTLSCEQNLNHDAMYWYRQDPGQGLRLIYYSQIVNDFQKGDIAEGYSVSREKKESFPLTVTSAQKNPTAFYLCASSVTPSGANVLTFGAGSRLTVL.

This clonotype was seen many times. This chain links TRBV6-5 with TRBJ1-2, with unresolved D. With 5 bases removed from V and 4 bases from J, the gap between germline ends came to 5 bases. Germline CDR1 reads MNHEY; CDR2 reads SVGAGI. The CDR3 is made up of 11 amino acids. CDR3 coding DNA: TGTGCCAGCAGTGAGTCCTATGGCTACACCTTC. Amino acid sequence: CASSESYGYTF.

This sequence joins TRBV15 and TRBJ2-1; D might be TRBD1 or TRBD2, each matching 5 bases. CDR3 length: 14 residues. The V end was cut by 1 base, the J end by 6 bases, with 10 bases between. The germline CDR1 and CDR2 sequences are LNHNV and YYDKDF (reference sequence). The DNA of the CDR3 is TGTGCCACCAGCAGAGGGGGGAACTCCAATGAGCAGTTCTTC. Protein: CATSRGGNSNEQFF. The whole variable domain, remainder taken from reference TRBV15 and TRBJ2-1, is DAMVIQNPRYQVTQFGKPVTLSCSQTLNHNVMYWYQQKSSQAPKLLFHYYDKDFNNEADTPDNFQSRRPNTSFCFLDIRSPGLGDTAMYLCATSRGGNSNEQFFGPGTRLTVL.

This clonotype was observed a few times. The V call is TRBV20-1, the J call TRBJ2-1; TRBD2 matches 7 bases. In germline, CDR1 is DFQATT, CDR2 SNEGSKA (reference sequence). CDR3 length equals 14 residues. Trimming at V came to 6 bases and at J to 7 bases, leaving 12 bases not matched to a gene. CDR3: CSASLAARRNEQFF. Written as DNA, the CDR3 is TGCAGTGCGAGCCTAGCGGCCAGGCGGAATGAGCAGTTCTTC.

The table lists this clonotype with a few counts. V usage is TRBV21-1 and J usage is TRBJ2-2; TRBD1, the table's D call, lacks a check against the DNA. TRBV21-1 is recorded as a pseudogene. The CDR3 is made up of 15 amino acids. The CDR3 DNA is TGTGCCAGCAGCCCCATAGGGGGGAACACCGGGGAGCTGTTTTTT. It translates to CASSPIGGNTGELFF.

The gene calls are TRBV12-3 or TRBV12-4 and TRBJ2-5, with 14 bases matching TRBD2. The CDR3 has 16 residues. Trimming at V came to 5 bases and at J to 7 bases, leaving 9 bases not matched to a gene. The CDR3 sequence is CASSGTSGGSRGTQYF. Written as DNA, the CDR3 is TGTGCCAGCAGTGGGACTAGCGGGGGATCCCGAGGGACCCAGTACTTC.

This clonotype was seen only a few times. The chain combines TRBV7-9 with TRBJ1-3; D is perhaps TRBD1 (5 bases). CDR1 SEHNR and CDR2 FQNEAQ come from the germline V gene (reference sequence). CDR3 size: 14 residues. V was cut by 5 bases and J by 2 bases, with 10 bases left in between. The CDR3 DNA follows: TGTGCCAGCAGCCGGGACGGACCTGGAAACACCATATATTTT. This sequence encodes CASSRDGPGNTIYF.

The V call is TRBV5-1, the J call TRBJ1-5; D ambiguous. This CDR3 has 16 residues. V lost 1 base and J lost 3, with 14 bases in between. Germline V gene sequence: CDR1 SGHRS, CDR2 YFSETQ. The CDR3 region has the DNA TGCGCCAGCAGCTTGAAGAGACCAGACCACAATCAGCCCCAGCATTTT. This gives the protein CASSLKRPDHNQPQHF.

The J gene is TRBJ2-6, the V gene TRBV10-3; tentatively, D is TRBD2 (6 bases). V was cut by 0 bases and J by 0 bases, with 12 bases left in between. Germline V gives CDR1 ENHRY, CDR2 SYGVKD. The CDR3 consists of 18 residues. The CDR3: CAISESGGRISGANVLTF. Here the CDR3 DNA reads TGTGCCATCAGTGAGTCGGGGGGACGGATCTCTGGGGCCAACGTCCTGACTTTC.

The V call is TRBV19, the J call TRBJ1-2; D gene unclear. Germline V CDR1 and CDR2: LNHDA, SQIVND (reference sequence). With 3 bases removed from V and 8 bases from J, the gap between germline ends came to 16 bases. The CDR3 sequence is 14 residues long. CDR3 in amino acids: CASSILGSSQGYTF. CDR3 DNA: TGTGCCAGTAGTATCCTCGGGTCTTCACAGGGCTACACCTTC. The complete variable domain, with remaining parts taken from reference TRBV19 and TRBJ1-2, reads DGGITQSPKYLFRKEGQNVTLSCEQNLNHDAMYWYRQDPGQGLRLIYYSQIVNDFQKGDIAEGYSVSREKKESFPLTVTSAQKNPTAFYLCASSILGSSQGYTFGSGTRLTVV.

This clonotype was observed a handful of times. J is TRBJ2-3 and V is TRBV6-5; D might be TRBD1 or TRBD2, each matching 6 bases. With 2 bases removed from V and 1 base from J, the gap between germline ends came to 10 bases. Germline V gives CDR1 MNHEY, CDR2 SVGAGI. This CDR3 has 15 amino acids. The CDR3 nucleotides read TGTGCCAGCAGTTACAGGGGGGTTGGCACAGATACGCAGTATTTT. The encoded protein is CASSYRGVGTDTQYF.

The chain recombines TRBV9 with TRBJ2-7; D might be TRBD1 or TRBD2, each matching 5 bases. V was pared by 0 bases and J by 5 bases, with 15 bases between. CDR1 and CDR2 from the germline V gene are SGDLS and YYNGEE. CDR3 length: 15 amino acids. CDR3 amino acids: CASSVGVSTGHEQYF. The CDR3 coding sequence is TGTGCCAGCAGCGTAGGAGTTAGTACGGGGCACGAGCAGTACTTC.

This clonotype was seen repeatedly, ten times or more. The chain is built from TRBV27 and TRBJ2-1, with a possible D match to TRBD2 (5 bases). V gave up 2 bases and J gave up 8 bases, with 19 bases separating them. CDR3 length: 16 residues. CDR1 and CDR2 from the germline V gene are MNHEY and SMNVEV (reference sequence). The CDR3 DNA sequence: TGTGCCAGCAGTTTAAGGTCTAGCCCCGAAATGGATGAGCAGTTCTTC. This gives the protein CASSLRSSPEMDEQFF.

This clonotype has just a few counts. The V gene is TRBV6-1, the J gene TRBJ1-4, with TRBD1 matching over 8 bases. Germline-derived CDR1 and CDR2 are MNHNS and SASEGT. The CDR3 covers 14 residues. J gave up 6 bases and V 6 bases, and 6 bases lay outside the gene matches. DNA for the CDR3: TGTGCCAGCAGCAAACAGGGGGTGGATGAAAAACTGTTTTTT. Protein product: CASSKQGVDEKLFF.

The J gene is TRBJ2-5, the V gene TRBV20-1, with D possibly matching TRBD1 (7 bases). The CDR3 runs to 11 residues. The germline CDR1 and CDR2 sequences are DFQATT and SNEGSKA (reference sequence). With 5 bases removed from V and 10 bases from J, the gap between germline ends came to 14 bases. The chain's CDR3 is CSAGGTAYQYF. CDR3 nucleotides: TGCAGTGCTGGGGGGACAGCCTACCAGTACTTC.

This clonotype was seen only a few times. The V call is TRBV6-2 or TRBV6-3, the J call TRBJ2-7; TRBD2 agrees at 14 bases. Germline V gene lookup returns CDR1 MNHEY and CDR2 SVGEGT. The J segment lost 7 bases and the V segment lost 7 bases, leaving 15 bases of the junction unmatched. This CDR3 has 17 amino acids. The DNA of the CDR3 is TGTGCCAGCATGCGAAATACCGGGACTAGCGGGAGTAATGAGCAGTACTTC. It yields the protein CASMRNTGTSGSNEQYF.

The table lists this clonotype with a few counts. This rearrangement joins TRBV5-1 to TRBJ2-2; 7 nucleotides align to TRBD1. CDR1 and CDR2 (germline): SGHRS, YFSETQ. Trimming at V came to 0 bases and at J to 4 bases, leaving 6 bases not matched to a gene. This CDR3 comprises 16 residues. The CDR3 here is CASSLENRGGTGELFF. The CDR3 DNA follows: TGCGCCAGCAGCTTGGAAAACAGGGGTGGCACCGGGGAGCTGTTTTTT.

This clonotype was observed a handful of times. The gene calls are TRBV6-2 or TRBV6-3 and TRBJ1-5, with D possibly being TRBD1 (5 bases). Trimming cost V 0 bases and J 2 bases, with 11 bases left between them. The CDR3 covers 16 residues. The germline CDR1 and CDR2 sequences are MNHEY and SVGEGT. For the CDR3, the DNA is TGTGCCAGCAGTTACTCTCAGGGATGGGGCAATCAGCCCCAGCATTTT. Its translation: CASSYSQGWGNQPQHF.

The DNA for the CDR3 is TGCAGCGTTGAAGACGGCACAGATACGCAGTATTTT. As protein: CSVEDGTDTQYF. V and J are TRBV29-1 and TRBJ2-3, with no clear D. The V end lost 0 bases, the J end lost 1 base, and 2 bases lay between the germline ends. This CDR3 region has 12 residues. Germline V gives CDR1 SQVTM, CDR2 ANQGSEA.

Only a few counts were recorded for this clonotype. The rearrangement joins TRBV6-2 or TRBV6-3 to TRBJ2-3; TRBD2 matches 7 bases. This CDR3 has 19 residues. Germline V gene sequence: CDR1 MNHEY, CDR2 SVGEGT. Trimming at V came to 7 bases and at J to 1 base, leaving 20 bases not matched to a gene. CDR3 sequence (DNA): TGTGCCAGCACCCAAACCGGGACTAACCACCGACGTGGCACAGATACGCAGTATTTT. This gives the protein CASTQTGTNHRRGTDTQYF.

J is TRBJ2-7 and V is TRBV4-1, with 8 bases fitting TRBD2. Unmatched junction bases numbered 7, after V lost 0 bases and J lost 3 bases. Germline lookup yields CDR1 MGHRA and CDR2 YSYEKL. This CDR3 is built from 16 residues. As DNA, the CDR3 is TGCGCCAGCAGCCAAGAAAAATTAGCGGGACACTACGAGCAGTACTTC. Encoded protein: CASSQEKLAGHYEQYF.

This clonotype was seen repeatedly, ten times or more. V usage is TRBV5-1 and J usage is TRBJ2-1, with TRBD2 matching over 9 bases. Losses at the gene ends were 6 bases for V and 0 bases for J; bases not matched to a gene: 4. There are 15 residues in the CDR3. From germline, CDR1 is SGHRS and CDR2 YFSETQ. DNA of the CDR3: TGCGCCAGCAACCGAGCGGGGGGCTCCTACAATGAGCAGTTCTTC. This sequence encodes CASNRAGGSYNEQFF.